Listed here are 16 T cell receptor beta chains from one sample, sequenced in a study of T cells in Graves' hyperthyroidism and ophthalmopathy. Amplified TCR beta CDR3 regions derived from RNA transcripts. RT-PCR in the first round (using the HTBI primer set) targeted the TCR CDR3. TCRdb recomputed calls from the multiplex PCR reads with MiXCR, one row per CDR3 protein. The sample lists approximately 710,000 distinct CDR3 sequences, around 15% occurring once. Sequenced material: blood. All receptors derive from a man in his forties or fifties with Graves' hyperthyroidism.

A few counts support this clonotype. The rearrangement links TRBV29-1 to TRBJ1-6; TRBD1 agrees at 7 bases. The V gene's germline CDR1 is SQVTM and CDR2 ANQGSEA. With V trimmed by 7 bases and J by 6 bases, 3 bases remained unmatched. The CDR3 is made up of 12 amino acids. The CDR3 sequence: CSARDSNSPLHF. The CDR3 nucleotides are TGCAGCGCCCGGGACAGTAATTCACCCCTCCACTTT.

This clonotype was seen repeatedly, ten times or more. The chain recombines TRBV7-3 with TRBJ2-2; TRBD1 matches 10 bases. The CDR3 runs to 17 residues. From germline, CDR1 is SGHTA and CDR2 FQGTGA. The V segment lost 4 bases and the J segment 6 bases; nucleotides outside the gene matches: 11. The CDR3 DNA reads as TGTGCCAGCAGCTCCCCCGGGACAGGGGACGAATCCGGGGAGCTGTTTTTT. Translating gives CASSSPGTGDESGELFF.

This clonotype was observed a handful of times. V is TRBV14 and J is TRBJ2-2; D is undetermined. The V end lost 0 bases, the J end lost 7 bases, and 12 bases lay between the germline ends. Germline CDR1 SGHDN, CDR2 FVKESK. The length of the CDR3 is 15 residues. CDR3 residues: CASSQDPLGGGELFF. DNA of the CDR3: TGTGCCAGCAGCCAAGACCCCCTCGGTGGCGGGGAGCTGTTTTTT.

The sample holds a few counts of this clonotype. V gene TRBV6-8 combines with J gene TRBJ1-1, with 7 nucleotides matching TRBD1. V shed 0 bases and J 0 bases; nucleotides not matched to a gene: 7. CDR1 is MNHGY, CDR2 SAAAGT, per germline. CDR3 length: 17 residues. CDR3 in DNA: TGTGCCAGCAGTTACTCGAGAGAGGGGGCGCTGAACACTGAAGCTTTCTTT. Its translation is CASSYSREGALNTEAFF.

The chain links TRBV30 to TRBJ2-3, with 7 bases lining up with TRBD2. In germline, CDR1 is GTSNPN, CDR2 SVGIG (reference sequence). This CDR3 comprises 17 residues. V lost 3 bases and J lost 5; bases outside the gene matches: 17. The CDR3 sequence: CAWSKFSRREKIDTQYF. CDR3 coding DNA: TGTGCCTGGAGCAAATTCAGCAGGCGGGAGAAGATAGATACGCAGTATTTT.

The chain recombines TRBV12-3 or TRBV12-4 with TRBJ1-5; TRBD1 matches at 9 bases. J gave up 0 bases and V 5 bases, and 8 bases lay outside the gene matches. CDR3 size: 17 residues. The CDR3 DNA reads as TGTGCCAGCAGTCCCAGGACAGGGGTTTATAGCAATCAGCCCCAGCATTTT. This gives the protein CASSPRTGVYSNQPQHF.

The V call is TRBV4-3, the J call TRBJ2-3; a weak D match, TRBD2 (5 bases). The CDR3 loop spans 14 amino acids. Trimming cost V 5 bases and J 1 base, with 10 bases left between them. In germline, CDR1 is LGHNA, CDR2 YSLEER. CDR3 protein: CASSFGLRTDTQYF. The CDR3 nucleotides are TGCGCCAGCAGCTTCGGACTTCGCACAGATACGCAGTATTTT.

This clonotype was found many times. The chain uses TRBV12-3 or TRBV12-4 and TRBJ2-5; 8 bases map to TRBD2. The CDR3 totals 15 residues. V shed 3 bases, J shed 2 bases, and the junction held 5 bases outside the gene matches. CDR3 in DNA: TGTGCCAGCAGTTTTTTCACTAGCGGACAAGAGACCCAGTACTTC. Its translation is CASSFFTSGQETQYF.

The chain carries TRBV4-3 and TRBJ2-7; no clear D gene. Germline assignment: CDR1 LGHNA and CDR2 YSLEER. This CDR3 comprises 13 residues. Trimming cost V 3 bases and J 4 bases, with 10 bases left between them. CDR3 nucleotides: TGCGCCAGCAGCCACACAGCTAGTTACGAGCAGTACTTC. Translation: CASSHTASYEQYF.

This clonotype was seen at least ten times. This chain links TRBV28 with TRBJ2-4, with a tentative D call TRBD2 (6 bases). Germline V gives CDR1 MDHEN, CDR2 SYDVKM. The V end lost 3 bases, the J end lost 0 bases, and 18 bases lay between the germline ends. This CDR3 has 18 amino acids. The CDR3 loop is CASSFPGRGGLAKNIQYF. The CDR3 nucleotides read TGTGCCAGCAGTTTCCCCGGCCGGGGAGGACTAGCCAAAAACATTCAGTACTTC.

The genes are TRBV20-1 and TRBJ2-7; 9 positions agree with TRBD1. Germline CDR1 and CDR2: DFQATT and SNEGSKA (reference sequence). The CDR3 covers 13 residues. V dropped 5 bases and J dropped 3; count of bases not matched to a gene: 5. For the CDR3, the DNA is TGCAGTGCTGGCGGGACAGGGAACTACGAGCAGTACTTC. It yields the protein CSAGGTGNYEQYF.

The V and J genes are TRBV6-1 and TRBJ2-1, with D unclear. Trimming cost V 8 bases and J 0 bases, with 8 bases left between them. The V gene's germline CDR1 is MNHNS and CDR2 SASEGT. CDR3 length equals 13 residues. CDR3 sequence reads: CASGPSSYNEQFF. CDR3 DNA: TGTGCCAGCGGTCCGAGCTCCTACAATGAGCAGTTCTTC.

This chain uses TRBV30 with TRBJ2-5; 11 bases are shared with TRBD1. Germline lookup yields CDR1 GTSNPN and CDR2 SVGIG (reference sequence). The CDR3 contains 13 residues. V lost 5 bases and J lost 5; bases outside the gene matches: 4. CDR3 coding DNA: TGTGCCTGGGGACAGGGGGCAAGTGAGACCCAGTACTTC. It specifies CAWGQGASETQYF.

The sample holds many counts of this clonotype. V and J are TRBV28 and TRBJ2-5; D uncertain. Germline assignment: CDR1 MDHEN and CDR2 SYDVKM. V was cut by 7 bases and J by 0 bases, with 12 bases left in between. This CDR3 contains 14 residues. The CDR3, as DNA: TGTGCCAGCACCCCTCCCCGGTACCAAGAGACCCAGTACTTC. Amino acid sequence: CASTPPRYQETQYF.

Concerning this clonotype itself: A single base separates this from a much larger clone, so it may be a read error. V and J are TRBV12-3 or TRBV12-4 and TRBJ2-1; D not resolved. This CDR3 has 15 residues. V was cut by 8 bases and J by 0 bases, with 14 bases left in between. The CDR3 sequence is CASGPGAGSYNEQFF. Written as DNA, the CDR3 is TGTGCCAGCGGCCCGGGCGCCGGCTCCTACAATGAGCAGTTCTTC.

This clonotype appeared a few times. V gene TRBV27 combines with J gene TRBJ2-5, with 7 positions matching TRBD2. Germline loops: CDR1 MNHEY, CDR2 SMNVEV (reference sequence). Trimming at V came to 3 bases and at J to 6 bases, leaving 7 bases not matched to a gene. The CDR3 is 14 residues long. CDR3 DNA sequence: TGTGCCAGCAGTTTTTTGCGGGAGCTCAAGACCCAGTACTTC. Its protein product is CASSFLRELKTQYF.